These 32 T cell receptor beta chains were all obtained from the same sample, sequenced in a study of T-cell reconstitution after alpha-beta-depleted transplantation in children. Preparation of the TCRbeta library was carried out with unique molecular identifiers. TCRdb called the PCR reads again in MiXCR, with one record for every CDR3 protein. The sample includes about 980,000 distinct CDR3 sequences, around 30% of them seen just once. Sample: PBMCs, mostly from graft donor cells, taken 360 days after TCRalphabeta/CD19-depleted stem cell transplant. Receptor source: a boy younger than two who had a stem cell transplant for SCID, so the T cells may come from the graft donor.

The chain is built from TRBV7-9 and TRBJ1-1, with D unresolved. The germline V gene has CDR1 SEHNR and CDR2 FQNEAQ (reference sequence). The CDR3 spans 15 residues. The V end was cut by 1 base, the J end by 5 bases, with 14 bases between. CDR3 region: CASSLELFWGTEAFF. DNA for the CDR3: TGTGCCAGCAGCTTAGAGCTGTTCTGGGGAACTGAAGCTTTCTTT.

The J gene is TRBJ2-3, the V gene TRBV4-3; tentatively, D is TRBD1 or TRBD2 (5 bases each). Germline-derived CDR1 and CDR2 are LGHNA and YSLEER. This CDR3 is 16 amino acids long. Trimming removed 1 base from V and 4 bases from J, with 15 bases in between. CDR3: CASSQGGPQEADTQYF. The CDR3 region has the DNA TGCGCCAGCAGCCAAGGGGGACCCCAGGAGGCAGATACGCAGTATTTT.

This clonotype was detected a few times. The genes are TRBV19 and TRBJ2-2, with TRBD1 identical over 10 bases. The J segment lost 4 bases and the V segment lost 4 bases, leaving 6 bases of the junction unmatched. Germline V gene sequence: CDR1 LNHDA, CDR2 SQIVND (reference sequence). The CDR3 extends over 16 amino acids. CDR3 loop: CASSTADRGLTGELFF. CDR3 coding DNA: TGTGCCAGTAGTACCGCCGACAGGGGGCTCACCGGGGAGCTGTTTTTT.

The rearrangement links TRBV20-1 to TRBJ2-1; either TRBD1 or TRBD2 may fit D (5 bases each). Germline CDR1 DFQATT, CDR2 SNEGSKA (reference sequence). The CDR3 consists of 15 residues. V gave up 2 bases and J gave up 0 bases, with 11 bases separating them. In DNA form, the CDR3 reads TGCAGTGCTAGACCCCCAGGGAGCTCCTACAATGAGCAGTTCTTC. It codes for CSARPPGSSYNEQFF.

This clonotype turned up a few times. The V call is TRBV20-1, the J call TRBJ1-5; D gene unclear. Between the trimmed V and J ends, which lost 3 bases and 8 bases, there was a span of 17 bases. CDR3 length: 14 residues. The germline gives CDR1 DFQATT, CDR2 SNEGSKA (reference sequence). CDR3 sequence (DNA): TGCAGTGCTAGCGACGTAATAAATGCGGAGCCCCAGCATTTT. Its protein is CSASDVINAEPQHF.

This chain joins TRBV5-1 and TRBJ2-1; 7 positions match TRBD2. This CDR3 is built from 16 residues. Looked up from germline, CDR1 is SGHRS and CDR2 is YFSETQ. With V trimmed by 0 bases and J by 2 bases, 5 bases remained unmatched. CDR3 coding DNA: TGCGCCAGCAGCTTGGACCCTAGCGGCGCCTACAATGAGCAGTTCTTC. It specifies CASSLDPSGAYNEQFF.

This CDR3 is CASSRLAGGLTDTQYF. CDR3 in DNA: TGCGCCAGCAGCCGATTAGCGGGGGGGCTCACAGATACGCAGTATTTT. This chain uses TRBV4-1 with TRBJ2-3, with 11 bases lining up with TRBD2. The trim removed 4 bases at V and 2 bases at J, leaving 5 bases unmatched. The CDR3 totals 16 residues. Germline-derived CDR1 and CDR2 are MGHRA and YSYEKL.

CDR3 DNA sequence: TGTGCCAGCAGCCATCTCGGACAGATTACCTACGAGCAGTACTTC. It encodes CASSHLGQITYEQYF. The chain employs TRBV5-6 and TRBJ2-7; a possible D gene is TRBD1 (6 bases). With 4 bases removed from V and 2 bases from J, the gap between germline ends came to 16 bases. The CDR3 is made up of 15 amino acids. From germline, CDR1 is SGHDT and CDR2 YYEEEE.

The V and J genes are TRBV19 and TRBJ2-3; tentative D call: TRBD1 (6 bases). V lost 5 bases to trimming and J lost 5 bases, with 17 bases between them. This CDR3 has 15 amino acids. In germline, CDR1 is LNHDA, CDR2 SQIVND (reference sequence). The CDR3 nucleotides are TGTGCCAGTAGTTCCTGGACAGCCCTACAAGATACGCAGTATTTT. It encodes CASSSWTALQDTQYF.

This clonotype was counted at least ten times. This rearrangement joins TRBV28 to TRBJ2-7, with D uncertain. V dropped 3 bases and J dropped 3 bases, with 9 bases sitting between them. CDR1 MDHEN and CDR2 SYDVKM come from the germline V gene. CDR3 length: 13 residues. In nucleotides, the CDR3 is TGTGCCAGCAGTTTCCTAGGAAGCTACGAGCAGTACTTC. Its protein is CASSFLGSYEQYF.

This sequence joins TRBV6-2 or TRBV6-3 and TRBJ2-7; D may be TRBD1 or TRBD2 (5 bases each). CDR1 MNHEY and CDR2 SVGEGT come from the germline V gene. The CDR3 consists of 16 residues. V was cut by 0 bases and J by 2 bases, with 14 bases left in between. DNA for the CDR3: TGTGCCAGCAGTTACTCGGTAAAACGGGACCCCTACGAGCAGTACTTC. It yields the protein CASSYSVKRDPYEQYF.

The chain is built from TRBV9 and TRBJ2-3, with a possible D match to TRBD2 (6 bases). The length of the CDR3 is 16 residues. Germline V lookup: CDR1 SGDLS, CDR2 YYNGEE. The V end was cut by 0 bases, the J end by 3 bases, with 14 bases between. This CDR3 is CASSVVPGVGTDTQYF. For the CDR3, the DNA is TGTGCCAGCAGCGTAGTCCCGGGGGTAGGAACAGATACGCAGTATTTT.

The genes are TRBV4-1 and TRBJ1-2, with D hard to call. V was cut by 3 bases and J by 4 bases, with 15 bases left in between. Per germline, CDR1 MGHRA and CDR2 YSYEKL. The CDR3 is 15 amino acids. CDR3 sequence reads: CASSHQPTGFYGYTF. CDR3 nucleotide sequence: TGCGCCAGCAGCCACCAACCGACGGGGTTCTATGGCTACACCTTC.

This clonotype was seen more than once but under ten times. This chain connects TRBV29-1 to TRBJ1-4; possible D gene TRBD1, 5 bases. V lost 0 bases and J 3 bases, leaving 5 bases between the germline ends. Germline assignment: CDR1 SQVTM and CDR2 ANQGSEA. There are 13 residues in the CDR3. Here the CDR3 reads CSVEEGANEKLFF. As DNA, the CDR3 is TGCAGCGTTGAAGAGGGGGCTAATGAAAAACTGTTTTTT.

The V call is TRBV12-3 or TRBV12-4, the J call TRBJ2-1; 10 nucleotides align to TRBD2. V lost 5 bases, J lost 6 bases, and 10 bases stayed unmatched. The CDR3 is 16 amino acids. The CDR3 here is CASSALAGAVGNEQFF. The CDR3 nucleotides read TGTGCCAGCAGTGCCCTAGCGGGGGCCGTCGGCAATGAGCAGTTCTTC.

There are many counts of this clonotype. The CDR3 here is CSARDPNTGLNTGELFF. The CDR3 coding sequence is TGCAGTGCTAGAGATCCGAATACAGGGTTGAACACCGGGGAGCTGTTTTTT. The rearrangement uses TRBV20-1 and TRBJ2-2, with a possible D match to TRBD1 (6 bases). The length of the CDR3 is 17 residues. From germline, CDR1 is DFQATT and CDR2 SNEGSKA (reference sequence). The germline V and J ends were trimmed by 0 bases and 1 base, with 15 bases remaining between them.

The V call is TRBV5-6, the J call TRBJ2-1, with D maybe TRBD1 (5 bases). This CDR3 contains 13 residues. CDR1 and CDR2 from the germline V gene are SGHDT and YYEEEE. Trimming removed 1 base from V and 6 bases from J, with 8 bases in between. CDR3 bases: TGTGCCAGCAGCTTGTTCAGGGCCAATGAGCAGTTCTTC. Its protein is CASSLFRANEQFF.

V gene TRBV2 combines with J gene TRBJ2-3; 12 bases align to TRBD2. V was clipped by 6 bases and J by 11 bases; unmatched bases: 6. The germline CDR1 and CDR2 sequences are SNHLY and FYNNEI. The CDR3 is made up of 13 amino acids. The CDR3 protein is CASSIGTSGRQYF. The CDR3 DNA follows: TGTGCCAGCAGCATCGGGACTAGCGGGCGGCAGTATTTT.

This clonotype was recorded many times. The CDR3 protein is CASSQATGPGKTQYF. The CDR3 DNA sequence: TGTGCCAGCAGCCAAGCGACAGGGCCGGGCAAGACCCAGTACTTC. This sequence joins TRBV3-1 and TRBJ2-5; 7 bases agree with TRBD1. With 1 base clipped from V and 6 bases from J, the junction kept 8 bases outside the gene matches. This CDR3 region has 15 residues. The V gene's germline CDR1 is LGHDT and CDR2 YNNKEL (reference sequence).

V usage is TRBV7-2 and J usage is TRBJ2-1; D uncertain. Germline loops: CDR1 SGHTA, CDR2 FQGNSA. The CDR3 covers 15 residues. The V end was cut by 5 bases, the J end by 1 base, with 12 bases between. CDR3 amino acids: CASSLRDGSYNEQFF. The CDR3 DNA sequence: TGTGCCAGCAGCCTAAGGGATGGGTCCTACAATGAGCAGTTCTTC. The whole variable domain, filled in from reference TRBV7-2 and TRBJ2-1, reads GAGVSQSPSNKVTEKGKDVELRCDPISGHTALYWYRQSLGQGLEFLIYFQGNSAPDKSGLPSDRFSAERTGGSVSTLTIQRTQQEDSAVYLCASSLRDGSYNEQFFGPGTRLTVL.

A few counts support this clonotype. The CDR3 region is CASSPRLNEQFF. CDR3 bases: TGTGCCAGCTCACCGCGGCTGAACGAGCAGTTCTTC. The chain combines TRBV18 with TRBJ2-1, with D unresolved. Per the germline V gene, CDR1 is KGHSH and CDR2 is LQKENI. Between the trimmed V and J ends, which lost 3 bases and 10 bases, there was a span of 10 bases. This CDR3 has 12 amino acids.

This clonotype was detected only a few times. V gene TRBV15 combines with J gene TRBJ2-1; D not certain. The length of the CDR3 is 15 residues. The ends were cut back, 0 bases at V and 8 bases at J, with 14 bases in the middle. Germline loops: CDR1 LNHNV, CDR2 YYDKDF (reference sequence). CDR3 in DNA: TGTGCCACCAGCAGAGATGGGTCCACTGTCGATGAGCAGTTCTTC. Its protein is CATSRDGSTVDEQFF.

The gene calls are TRBV18 and TRBJ2-2, with D unclear. The CDR3 has 13 residues. The ends were cut back, 1 base at V and 6 bases at J, with 6 bases in the middle. Germline CDR1 and CDR2: KGHSH and LQKENI. The DNA for the CDR3 is TGTGCCAGCTCACCACAGCTATCCGGGGAGCTGTTTTTT. This sequence encodes CASSPQLSGELFF.

This clonotype turned up a few times. The chain is built from TRBV28 and TRBJ1-2, with D hard to call. V was shortened by 8 bases and J by 5 bases, with 18 bases between the two germline ends. Per germline, CDR1 MDHEN and CDR2 SYDVKM. This CDR3 spans 14 amino acids. Here the CDR3 reads CASAGTDSTYGYTF. The CDR3 nucleotides are TGTGCCAGCGCCGGCACAGACTCAACTTATGGCTACACCTTC.

V and J are TRBV2 and TRBJ1-4, with 7 bases that match TRBD1. CDR1 and CDR2 (germline): SNHLY, FYNNEI. Trimming removed 1 base from V and 8 bases from J; junction bases left unmatched: 7. The CDR3 runs 15 residues. The CDR3, as DNA: TGTGCCAGCAGTGAAGTTGGCAGGGGGTACGAAAAACTGTTTTTT. Translation gives CASSEVGRGYEKLFF.

The chain employs TRBV5-1 and TRBJ2-7; TRBD1 aligns across 8 bases. CDR1 and CDR2 (germline): SGHRS, YFSETQ. CDR3 length: 17 amino acids. V lost 2 bases, J lost 0 bases, and 10 bases stayed unmatched. As DNA, the CDR3 is TGCGCCAGCAGCTTATATCAACAGGGGGGAGTCTCCTACGAGCAGTACTTC. Its translation: CASSLYQQGGVSYEQYF.

This clonotype was counted between two and nine times. This chain links TRBV20-1 with TRBJ1-1; D ambiguous. There are 14 residues in the CDR3. The ends were cut back, 0 bases at V and 0 bases at J, with 8 bases in the middle. Germline values: CDR1 DFQATT, CDR2 SNEGSKA (reference sequence). The CDR3 coding sequence is TGCAGTGCTAGAGATCTTAAGTTGAACACTGAAGCTTTCTTT. This translates into CSARDLKLNTEAFF.

This clonotype has a handful of counts. Here the CDR3 reads CASSWGPAYEQYF. CDR3 DNA: TGTGCCAGCAGTTGGGGTCCCGCCTACGAGCAGTACTTC. The chain carries TRBV12-3 or TRBV12-4 and TRBJ2-7; D unclear. V was clipped by 4 bases and J by 2 bases, with 9 bases between them. The length of the CDR3 is 13 residues.

This clonotype appeared a few times. This chain joins TRBV7-6 and TRBJ1-2; D unresolved. CDR1 and CDR2 (germline): SGHVS, FNYEAQ. The CDR3 runs 13 residues. Trimming left V 4 bases short and J 8 bases short, with 14 bases between. CDR3 DNA sequence: TGTGCCAGCAGCTCCAGCTCCTTCGGGGGCTACACCTTC. Translation gives CASSSSSFGGYTF. The variable domain in full, with the rest retrieved from reference TRBV7-6 and TRBJ1-2, is GAGVSQSPRYKVTKRGQDVALRCDPISGHVSLYWYRQALGQGPEFLTYFNYEAQQDKSGLPNDRFSAERPEGSISTLTIQRTEQRDSAMYRCASSSSSFGGYTFGSGTRLTVV.

The sample holds a few counts of this clonotype. V is TRBV5-1 and J is TRBJ2-7, with a possible D match to TRBD2 (6 bases). Per germline, CDR1 SGHRS and CDR2 YFSETQ. The CDR3 consists of 14 residues. V was trimmed by 2 bases and J by 7 bases, leaving 16 bases between them. This CDR3 is CASSFRSPAGEQYF. For the CDR3, the DNA is TGCGCCAGCAGCTTCCGGAGCCCTGCGGGGGAGCAGTACTTC.

The chain links TRBV2 to TRBJ2-1; TRBD2 matches 11 bases. This CDR3 is 16 amino acids long. The J segment lost 3 bases and the V segment lost 4 bases, leaving 5 bases of the junction unmatched. The germline gives CDR1 SNHLY, CDR2 FYNNEI. The CDR3 is CASSVSGLADYNEQFF. CDR3 bases: TGTGCCAGCAGTGTATCGGGACTAGCGGACTACAATGAGCAGTTCTTC.

This clonotype was counted many times. The gene calls are TRBV5-1 and TRBJ1-1; D is possibly TRBD1 (6 bases). The V gene's germline CDR1 is SGHRS and CDR2 YFSETQ. This CDR3 region has 14 residues. Deletions cut 2 bases from V and 1 base from J, with 9 bases between. The CDR3 here is CASSFPGANTEAFF. In nucleotides, the CDR3 is TGCGCCAGCAGCTTTCCGGGGGCGAACACTGAAGCTTTCTTT.